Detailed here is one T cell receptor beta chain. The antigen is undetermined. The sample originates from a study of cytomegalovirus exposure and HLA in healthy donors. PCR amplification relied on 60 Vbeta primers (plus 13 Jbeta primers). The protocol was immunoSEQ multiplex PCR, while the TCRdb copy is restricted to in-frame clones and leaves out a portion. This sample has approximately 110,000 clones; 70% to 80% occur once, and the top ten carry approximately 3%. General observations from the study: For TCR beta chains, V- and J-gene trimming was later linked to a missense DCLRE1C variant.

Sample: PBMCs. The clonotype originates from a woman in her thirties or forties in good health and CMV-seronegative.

The CDR3 sequence: CATKRQGGTPLHF. CDR3 DNA: TGTGCCACAAAAAGACAGGGCGGGACACCCCTCCACTTT. The rearrangement uses TRBV2 and TRBJ1-6, with TRBD1 matching over 7 bases. The CDR3 loop spans 13 amino acids. V trimming: 10 bases; J trimming: 11 bases; junction bases outside the gene matches: 11. Germline V gene sequence: CDR1 SNHLY, CDR2 FYNNEI.